These 30 T cell receptor beta chains came from one sample sequenced in a study of shared clonotypes between healthy human individuals (dated by TCRdb to 2018 to 2020). The library was built by means of the immunoSEQ multiplex PCR assay. TCRdb's version of the immuneACCESS table is confined to in-frame rearrangements and falls short of the full clone set. An unresolved V gene accounts for under half of the shortfall where checked; the remainder is of unknown origin. Recorded for this sample are about 1.1 million clones; about 80% of them occurred a single time. The ten top clones hold under 0.65% of the sample. The sequenced sample was memory CD4+ T cells from PBMCs. What the cell subset or site label conveys for this sample: CD45RA-negative fraction. These receptors were taken from a man aged 18-30 years in good health. Some clones in this sample may be carry-over from other donors' samples.

The chain is built from TRBV4-1 and TRBJ1-5, with a possible D match to TRBD1 (6 bases). The CDR3 runs to 18 residues. V was trimmed by 4 bases and J by 6 bases, leaving 25 bases between them. Germline CDR1 reads MGHRA; CDR2 reads YSYEKL. The CDR3: CASSRIPGTGQGFQPQHF. CDR3 sequence (DNA): TGCGCCAGCAGCCGCATACCGGGGACTGGCCAGGGGTTTCAGCCCCAGCATTTT.

The V and J genes are TRBV10-3 and TRBJ2-1, with TRBD2 matching over 9 bases. The germline gives CDR1 ENHRY, CDR2 SYGVKD. After removal of 3 bases from V and 10 bases from J, the junction contained 10 bases not matched to a gene. The CDR3 has 15 amino acids. The CDR3 sequence is CAISESRSSGDEQFF. DNA for the CDR3: TGTGCCATCAGTGAATCCCGGTCTAGCGGGGACGAGCAGTTCTTC.

This clone was counted a few times. The chain is built from TRBV4-3 and TRBJ2-7, with D possibly matching TRBD2 (7 bases). V was pared by 3 bases and J by 0 bases, with 15 bases between. This CDR3 has 16 residues. Germline lookup yields CDR1 LGHNA and CDR2 YSLEER. CDR3 protein: CASSHLSGGASYEQYF. The CDR3 nucleotides are TGCGCCAGCAGCCATCTTTCTGGGGGGGCCTCCTACGAGCAGTACTTC.

The chain recombines TRBV30 with TRBJ2-1; D unclear. Germline V gene data show CDR1 as GTSNPN and CDR2 as SVGIG (reference sequence). V lost 3 bases and J 9 bases, leaving 9 bases between the germline ends. This CDR3 has 11 residues. In DNA form, the CDR3 reads TGTGCCTGGAGGGGCCTTGGTGAGCAGTTCTTC. Protein: CAWRGLGEQFF. Using reference TRBV30 and TRBJ2-1 for the parts outside the CDR3, the full variable domain is SQTIHQWPATLVQPVGSPLSLECTVEGTSNPNLYWYRQAAGRGLQLLFYSVGIGQISSEVPQNLSASRPQDRQFILSSKKLLLSDSGFYLCAWRGLGEQFFGPGTRLTVL.

The rearrangement links TRBV7-2 to TRBJ2-5; TRBD2 is a possible D gene (5 bases). Trimming removed 3 bases at V and 1 base at J, with 6 bases between. Per the germline V gene, CDR1 is SGHTA and CDR2 is FQGNSA. This CDR3 contains 13 residues. CDR3 loop: CASSFGIQETQYF. CDR3 DNA sequence: TGTGCCAGCAGCTTCGGGATCCAAGAGACCCAGTACTTC. Drawing the rest from reference TRBV7-2 and TRBJ2-5, the complete variable domain is GAGVSQSPSNKVTEKGKDVELRCDPISGHTALYWYRQSLGQGLEFLIYFQGNSAPDKSGLPSDRFSAERTGGSVSTLTIQRTQQEDSAVYLCASSFGIQETQYFGPGTRLLVL.

J is TRBJ2-7 and V is TRBV7-2; TRBD1 matches at 9 bases. J was trimmed by 2 bases and V by 8 bases; bases with no gene match: 10. The CDR3 has 15 residues. CDR1 SGHTA and CDR2 FQGNSA come from the germline V gene. The CDR3 region is CASRKVGDRAYEQYF. In nucleotides, the CDR3 is TGTGCCAGCCGCAAGGTCGGGGACAGGGCCTACGAGCAGTACTTC.

V usage is TRBV4-1 and J usage is TRBJ1-3; D is uncertain. V lost 1 base to trimming and J lost 4 bases, with 14 bases between them. The V gene's germline CDR1 is MGHRA and CDR2 YSYEKL. The CDR3 contains 16 residues. In DNA form, the CDR3 reads TGCGCCAGCAGCCAAGGGGCCCAGCGGTGGGGAAACACCATATATTTT. Its translation: CASSQGAQRWGNTIYF.

The chain has TRBV9 and TRBJ2-2; 7 nucleotides line up with TRBD1. Germline trimming cut 4 bases from V and 4 bases from J; bases unmatched to any gene: 13. The germline V gene encodes CDR1 SGDLS and CDR2 YYNGEE. There are 17 residues in the CDR3. DNA of the CDR3: TGTGCCAGCAGCCCCTCCCTGGGACAGAGGGCCACCGGGGAGCTGTTTTTT. Its translation is CASSPSLGQRATGELFF. Full variable domain (rest looked up from reference TRBV9 and TRBJ2-2): DSGVTQTPKHLITATGQRVTLRCSPRSGDLSVYWYQQSLDQGLQFLIQYYNGEERAKGNILERFSAQQFPDLHSELNLSSLELGDSALYFCASSPSLGQRATGELFFGEGSRLTVL.

About this clone: Other DNA sequences from this sample encode an identical CDR3 as well. The rearrangement links TRBV7-7 to TRBJ2-1; D perhaps matches TRBD1 (5 bases). V lost 1 base to trimming and J lost 1 base, with 8 bases between them. Per the germline V gene, CDR1 is SSHAT and CDR2 is FNYEAQ (reference sequence). CDR3 size: 15 residues. CDR3 residues: CASSLGQGSYNEQFF. The CDR3 nucleotides are TGTGCCAGCAGCTTAGGGCAGGGATCCTACAATGAGCAGTTCTTC.

The chain uses TRBV7-3 and TRBJ2-3; TRBD2 matches at 11 bases. Losses at the gene ends were 5 bases for V and 2 bases for J; bases not matched to a gene: 3. This CDR3 comprises 15 residues. Germline V gives CDR1 SGHTA, CDR2 FQGTGA. CDR3 amino acids: CASSLLAGDTDTQYF. CDR3 nucleotide sequence: TGTGCCAGCAGCCTACTAGCGGGGGACACAGATACGCAGTATTTT.

This clone was recorded at least ten times. The chain links TRBV9 to TRBJ2-3, with 7 nucleotides matching TRBD2. CDR3 length equals 16 residues. Germline V gene lookup returns CDR1 SGDLS and CDR2 YYNGEE. V gave up 4 bases and J gave up 1 base; unmatched junction bases: 9. This CDR3 reads CASSLRYTSGTDTQYF. The CDR3 DNA follows: TGTGCCAGCAGCCTACGATATACTAGCGGCACAGATACGCAGTATTTT. The full variable domain, rest sourced from reference TRBV9 and TRBJ2-3, is DSGVTQTPKHLITATGQRVTLRCSPRSGDLSVYWYQQSLDQGLQFLIQYYNGEERAKGNILERFSAQQFPDLHSELNLSSLELGDSALYFCASSLRYTSGTDTQYFGPGTRLTVL.

This chain joins TRBV18 and TRBJ1-5, with 8 bases lining up with TRBD1. V shed 6 bases and J 6 bases; nucleotides not matched to a gene: 7. This CDR3 region has 14 residues. The germline gives CDR1 KGHSH, CDR2 LQKENI. CDR3 bases: TGTGCCAGCTCGGACAGGGAGGCGGGTCAGCCCCAGCATTTT. This sequence encodes CASSDREAGQPQHF.

The V call is TRBV30, the J call TRBJ2-5; D is uncertain. Germline CDR1 and CDR2: GTSNPN and SVGIG (reference sequence). Trimming removed 4 bases from V and 9 bases from J, with 12 bases in between. The CDR3 has 11 amino acids. The CDR3 loop is CAWKHMSAQYF. For the CDR3, the DNA is TGTGCCTGGAAACACATGAGCGCCCAGTACTTC.

The rearrangement uses TRBV9 and TRBJ1-1; no firm D call. The CDR3 extends over 14 amino acids. The germline V gene has CDR1 SGDLS and CDR2 YYNGEE. V dropped 2 bases and J dropped 7 bases, with 15 bases sitting between them. Here the CDR3 reads CASSVGIPFGEAFF. CDR3 DNA sequence: TGTGCCAGCAGCGTGGGAATACCTTTCGGTGAAGCTTTCTTT.

The chain joins TRBV28 to TRBJ1-2; 7 nucleotides line up with TRBD1. CDR3 length: 13 residues. Germline loops: CDR1 MDHEN, CDR2 SYDVKM. After removal of 5 bases from V and 5 bases from J, the junction contained 5 bases not matched to a gene. CDR3 DNA: TGTGCCAGCAGTCCACAGGGGAGGTATGGCTACACCTTC. Protein: CASSPQGRYGYTF.

V and J are TRBV19 and TRBJ1-5, with TRBD1 as a possible D gene (5 bases). Trimming stripped 1 base from V and 6 bases from J, with 13 bases between. The CDR3 sequence is 15 residues long. Germline V lookup: CDR1 LNHDA, CDR2 SQIVND (reference sequence). The CDR3 sequence: CASSIVAAGFQPQHF. The CDR3 nucleotides read TGTGCCAGTAGTATAGTAGCGGCAGGGTTTCAGCCCCAGCATTTT.

Comment on this clone: This CDR3 is also generated by other DNA sequences in the sample. The chain is built from TRBV18 and TRBJ1-2, with D possibly matching TRBD1 (6 bases). Trimming stripped 6 bases from V and 2 bases from J, with 10 bases between. Per the germline V gene, CDR1 is KGHSH and CDR2 is LQKENI. The CDR3 has 13 amino acids. The CDR3 reads CASSSDRNYGYTF. The CDR3 nucleotides read TGTGCCAGCTCGTCGGACAGAAACTATGGCTACACCTTC.

The chain carries TRBV13 and TRBJ2-2; D is undetermined. There are 13 residues in the CDR3. The germline CDR1 and CDR2 sequences are PRHDT and FYEKMQ (reference sequence). V lost 3 bases to trimming and J lost 6 bases, with 8 bases between them. Written as DNA, the CDR3 is TGTGCCAGCAGCTTGAAAGGTGCCGGGGAGCTGTTTTTT. This encodes CASSLKGAGELFF.

V gene TRBV28 combines with J gene TRBJ2-5; D uncertain. Trimming removed 7 bases at V and 3 bases at J, with 9 bases between. The CDR3 covers 12 residues. Germline V gene sequence: CDR1 MDHEN, CDR2 SYDVKM. The DNA of the CDR3 is TGTGCCAGCACCGGATCCGAAGAGACCCAGTACTTC. It is translated as CASTGSEETQYF.

The chain combines TRBV5-8 with TRBJ2-3; tentatively, D is TRBD1 (6 bases). V lost 3 bases and J 4 bases, leaving 18 bases between the germline ends. The CDR3 has 16 amino acids. Germline CDR1 is SGHTS and CDR2 is YDEGEE. As DNA, the CDR3 is TGTGCCAGCAGCTCAAGGGTGAGGGGGAGACCAGATACGCAGTATTTT. Its protein product is CASSSRVRGRPDTQYF.

V usage is TRBV29-1 and J usage is TRBJ2-7; 11 positions match TRBD1. This CDR3 has 13 amino acids. With 6 bases clipped from V and 5 bases from J, the junction kept 6 bases outside the gene matches. Looked up from germline, CDR1 is SQVTM and CDR2 is ANQGSEA. CDR3 residues: CSVRRTGGNEQYF. In DNA form, the CDR3 reads TGCAGCGTCCGCCGGACAGGGGGCAACGAGCAGTACTTC.

V is TRBV7-6 and J is TRBJ2-5, with 8 bases that match TRBD1. The germline CDR1 and CDR2 sequences are SGHVS and FNYEAQ. CDR3 length: 16 amino acids. Trimming took 2 bases from V and 6 from J; bases not matched to a gene: 11. CDR3 region: CASSLRPGRTGKTQYF. In DNA form, the CDR3 reads TGTGCCAGCAGCTTACGTCCAGGCAGGACAGGGAAGACCCAGTACTTC.

V gene TRBV28 combines with J gene TRBJ1-1; 9 bases are a match to TRBD1. Losses at the gene ends were 1 base for V and 0 bases for J; bases not matched to a gene: 9. This CDR3 is built from 18 residues. CDR1 MDHEN and CDR2 SYDVKM come from the germline V gene. CDR3 region: CASSLYQTGGKMNTEAFF. The CDR3 DNA reads TGTGCCAGCAGTTTATATCAGACAGGGGGGAAGATGAACACTGAAGCTTTCTTT.

The chain has TRBV4-1 and TRBJ2-1; 12 nucleotides match TRBD2. The length of the CDR3 is 14 residues. V lost 6 bases, J lost 5 bases, and 2 bases stayed unmatched. CDR1 is MGHRA and CDR2 is YSYEKL in the germline V gene. In DNA form, the CDR3 reads TGCGCCAGCAGTCTAGCGGGAGGGGACAATGAGCAGTTCTTC. This codes for CASSLAGGDNEQFF.

For this clone: Since no conserved phenylalanine or tryptophan closes the CDR3, a read error is the likely cause. Because the CDR3's place on the DNA is in doubt, the DNA is left out and the CDR3 is given as listed by TCRdb. The CDR3 here is CSVGTSTTLS. This chain connects TRBV29-1 to TRBJ2-7. Including both end residues, the CDR3 is 10 amino acids long. The germline gives CDR1 SQVTM, CDR2 ANQGSEA.

The gene calls are TRBV9 and TRBJ2-5; D possibly corresponds to TRBD2 (5 bases). V shed 3 bases and J shed 4 bases, with 10 bases lying between them. Looked up from germline, CDR1 is SGDLS and CDR2 is YYNGEE. CDR3 length equals 13 residues. CDR3 in amino acids: CASSAWAGETQYF. The CDR3 DNA reads TGTGCCAGCAGCGCTTGGGCGGGAGAGACCCAGTACTTC. Full variable domain (outside the CDR3, taken from reference TRBV9 and TRBJ2-5): DSGVTQTPKHLITATGQRVTLRCSPRSGDLSVYWYQQSLDQGLQFLIQYYNGEERAKGNILERFSAQQFPDLHSELNLSSLELGDSALYFCASSAWAGETQYFGPGTRLLVL.

This chain's CDR3 is CASSLGVVYEQYF. CDR3 coding DNA: TGTGCCAGCAGTTTGGGCGTAGTCTACGAGCAGTACTTC. The V gene is TRBV28, the J gene TRBJ2-7; D not certain. The CDR3 runs 13 residues. V lost 3 bases and J lost 3, with 9 bases in between. Germline V gene lookup returns CDR1 MDHEN and CDR2 SYDVKM.

The genes are TRBV28 and TRBJ2-1; 11 nucleotides align to TRBD2. CDR1 is MDHEN and CDR2 is SYDVKM in the germline V gene. The CDR3 is made up of 16 amino acids. V shed 2 bases, J shed 9 bases, and the junction held 9 bases outside the gene matches. The CDR3 region is CASSLGFTSGRSEQFF. In nucleotides, the CDR3 is TGTGCCAGCAGTTTAGGATTCACTAGCGGGAGAAGTGAGCAGTTCTTC.

The rearrangement links TRBV19 to TRBJ1-1; D gene ambiguous. The germline V gene has CDR1 LNHDA and CDR2 SQIVND (reference sequence). The CDR3 totals 14 residues. Trimming cost V 5 bases and J 2 bases, with 12 bases left between them. The CDR3 sequence: CASSAYFGNTEAFF. CDR3 coding DNA: TGTGCCAGTAGTGCCTACTTCGGTAACACTGAAGCTTTCTTT.

This rearrangement joins TRBV5-1 to TRBJ2-1, with no clear D. V was shortened by 0 bases and J by 5 bases, with 6 bases between the two germline ends. Germline lookup yields CDR1 SGHRS and CDR2 YFSETQ. This CDR3 comprises 13 residues. In nucleotides, the CDR3 is TGCGCCAGCAGCTTGGAAAAACACAATGAGCAGTTCTTC. As protein: CASSLEKHNEQFF.